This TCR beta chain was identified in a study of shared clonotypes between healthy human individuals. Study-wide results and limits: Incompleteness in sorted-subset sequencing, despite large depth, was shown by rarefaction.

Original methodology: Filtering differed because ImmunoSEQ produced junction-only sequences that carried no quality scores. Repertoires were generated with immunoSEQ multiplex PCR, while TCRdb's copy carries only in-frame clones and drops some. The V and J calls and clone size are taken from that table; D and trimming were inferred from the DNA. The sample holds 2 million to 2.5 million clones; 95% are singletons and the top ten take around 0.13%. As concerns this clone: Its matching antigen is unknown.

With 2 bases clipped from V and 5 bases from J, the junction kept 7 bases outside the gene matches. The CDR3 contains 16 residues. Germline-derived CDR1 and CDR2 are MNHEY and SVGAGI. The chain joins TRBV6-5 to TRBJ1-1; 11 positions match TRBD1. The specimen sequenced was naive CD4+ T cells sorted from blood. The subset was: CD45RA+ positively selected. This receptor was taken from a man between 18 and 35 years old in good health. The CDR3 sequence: CASSYTGQGVGTEAFF. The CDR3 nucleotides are TGTGCCAGCAGTTACACGGGACAGGGGGTTGGGACTGAAGCTTTCTTT.